One sample yielded the 5 T cell receptor beta chains listed below, sequenced in a study of blood T cell repertoires in COVID-19. Profiling relied on immunoSEQ multiplex PCR, and the TCRdb table lists in-frame clones only, not all of them. The sample lists 95,000 to 150,000 clones, approximately 90% occurring once. The sequencing input was peripheral blood. The receptors were gathered from a human donor in a cohort sampled during active COVID-19.

The chain links TRBV15 to TRBJ2-7; the D gene is possibly TRBD2 (5 bases). This CDR3 is 16 amino acids long. The V and J ends lost 0 bases and 2 bases respectively, with 14 bases between them. In germline, CDR1 is LNHNV, CDR2 YYDKDF (reference sequence). The CDR3 spells CATSRDLGSATYEQYF. The CDR3 coding sequence is TGTGCCACCAGCAGAGATTTAGGGAGTGCAACCTACGAGCAGTACTTC.

The V gene is TRBV10-3, the J gene TRBJ2-1, with 8 bases identical to TRBD2. After removal of 3 bases from V and 7 bases from J, the junction contained 8 bases not matched to a gene. This CDR3 is built from 15 residues. Germline V gene sequence: CDR1 ENHRY, CDR2 SYGVKD. The CDR3 DNA follows: TGTGCCATCAGTGACAGAGCGGGAGTAGGTAATGAGCAGTTCTTC. Translated, it gives CAISDRAGVGNEQFF.

The CDR3 DNA is TGTGCCAGCAGACCCCCCGGGACAGGGGCAGATACGCAGTATTTT. Translation: CASRPPGTGADTQYF. The genes are TRBV7-6 and TRBJ2-3; 10 bases fit TRBD1. The germline gives CDR1 SGHVS, CDR2 FNYEAQ. V trimming: 6 bases; J trimming: 4 bases; junction bases outside the gene matches: 7. This CDR3 is 15 amino acids long.

This chain joins TRBV25-1 and TRBJ2-3, with TRBD1 matching 8 bases. The V segment lost 6 bases and the J segment 3 bases; nucleotides outside the gene matches: 2. Germline V gives CDR1 MGHDK, CDR2 SYGVNS. This CDR3 spans 13 amino acids. This CDR3 is CASSGQGTDTQYF. CDR3 nucleotides: TGTGCCAGCAGCGGACAGGGTACAGATACGCAGTATTTT. The whole variable domain, filled in from reference TRBV25-1 and TRBJ2-3, reads EADIYQTPRYLVIGTGKKITLECSQTMGHDKMYWYQQDPGMELHLIHYSYGVNSTEKGDLSSESTVSRIRTEHFPLTLESARPSHTSQYLCASSGQGTDTQYFGPGTRLTVL.

The rearrangement joins TRBV10-3 to TRBJ2-5; 12 bases match TRBD1. The CDR3 has 15 residues. From germline, CDR1 is ENHRY and CDR2 SYGVKD. With V trimmed by 4 bases and J by 5 bases, 5 bases remained unmatched. DNA for the CDR3: TGTGCCATCAGTGGGGACAGGGGGCTCGGGGAGACCCAGTACTTC. The encoded protein is CAISGDRGLGETQYF.